The source of this T cell receptor (beta chain) is a study of T-cell memory formation after mild COVID-19. Overall study context: TCR clusters largely stayed donor specific.

In this sample, this clonotype turned up a few times. The target antigen is unknown. Notes on the study in general: CD4+ clones that contracted lay mainly in CM and EM; CD8+ ones lay in EMRA. That cross-reactive memory joined was suggested by some responding clones appearing in pre-infection memory.

TCR alpha and TCR beta cDNA libraries carrying sample barcodes and UMIs came from 5'RACE with constant-segment primers. MiXCR was run by TCRdb on the 5' RACE reads, yielding one entry per CDR3 protein. Of more than 70,000 distinct CDR3 sequences listed, roughly 14% were seen once; the top ten hold about 33%. The clonotype comes from an adult woman who had mild COVID-19 (a few samples of this study predate the infection). Cell type and time point are not known. The source material was PBMCs or a T cell subset sorted from them (not recorded which).

This CDR3 is CSASSPGLEGGTDTQYF. The CDR3 bases are TGCAGTGCTAGTTCCCCGGGACTAGAAGGTGGCACAGATACGCAGTATTTT. This chain links TRBV20-1 with TRBJ2-3, with 8 bases fitting TRBD2. The CDR3 is 17 residues long. Germline CDR1 and CDR2: DFQATT and SNEGSKA (reference sequence). J gave up 1 base and V 3 bases, and 12 bases lay outside the gene matches.